The 23 T cell receptor beta chains given below trace back to one sample, sequenced in a study of T cell repertoires in cytomegalovirus infection. One entry per CDR3 protein, called by TCRdb with MiXCR from the reads. The table includes approximately 71,000 distinct CDR3 sequences, about 4% detected once. The material sequenced was PBMCs. The receptors originated from a human donor in good health (CMV status not recorded). Some clones in this sample may be carry-over from other donors' samples.

A word on this clonotype: The germline gene is not matched at one end of the junction; a read error may be the cause. This chain connects TRBV7-9 to TRBJ2-4, with TRBD2 matching over 7 bases. Germline assignment: CDR1 SEHNR and CDR2 FQNEAQ (reference sequence). The CDR3 length is 13 residues. CDR3: CAGSSQGGNIQYF. The CDR3 coding sequence is TGTGCCGGCAGCTCCCAGGGAGGGAACATTCAGTACTTC.

This clonotype was picked up many times. V gene TRBV7-3 combines with J gene TRBJ2-1, with D possibly matching TRBD1 (5 bases). V lost 6 bases, J lost 7 bases, and 16 bases lay in between. The CDR3 totals 14 residues. Germline V gene sequence: CDR1 SGHTA, CDR2 FQGTGA. Here the CDR3 DNA reads TGTGCCAGCAGACCCGGTGGGGCTTCAAATGAGCAGTTCTTC. Translated, it gives CASRPGGASNEQFF.

This clonotype was counted at least ten times. The rearrangement joins TRBV7-2 to TRBJ2-7, with D possibly matching TRBD1 (5 bases). V was shortened by 1 base and J by 3 bases, with 19 bases between the two germline ends. This CDR3 has 17 residues. CDR1 is SGHTA, CDR2 FQGNSA, per germline. The CDR3 is CASSLVLWGRANYEQYF. In DNA, the CDR3 is TGTGCCAGCAGCTTAGTACTTTGGGGCAGGGCCAACTACGAGCAGTACTTC.

This clonotype was counted ten times or more. The rearrangement links TRBV11-2 to TRBJ2-5; 11 bases are a match to TRBD2. J was trimmed by 5 bases and V by 4 bases; bases with no gene match: 6. This CDR3 has 15 residues. Per germline, CDR1 SGHAT and CDR2 FQNNGV. The CDR3 is CASSSSGRREETQYF. The CDR3 DNA sequence: TGTGCCAGCAGCTCTAGCGGGAGGAGGGAGGAGACCCAGTACTTC.

This clonotype was seen at least ten times. For the CDR3, the DNA is TGCGCCAGCAGCCAAGATTTGGTGTCAAAAGAGACCCAGTACTTC. This gives the protein CASSQDLVSKETQYF. The chain uses TRBV4-3 and TRBJ2-5; D unresolved. This CDR3 has 15 residues. V was pared by 0 bases and J by 3 bases, with 11 bases between. Per germline, CDR1 LGHNA and CDR2 YSLEER.

This clonotype was observed at least ten times. This sequence joins TRBV10-3 and TRBJ1-5, with unresolved D. The V gene's germline CDR1 is ENHRY and CDR2 SYGVKD. The CDR3 loop spans 15 amino acids. Between the trimmed V and J ends, which lost 0 bases and 3 bases, there was a span of 9 bases. Written as DNA, the CDR3 is TGTGCCATCAGTGAGTCGCAAATTAACAATCAGCCCCAGCATTTT. This sequence encodes CAISESQINNQPQHF.

This clonotype has more than one count but fewer than ten. V is TRBV6-2 or TRBV6-3 and J is TRBJ1-2; the D gene is possibly TRBD1 (5 bases). This CDR3 is 14 amino acids long. Germline assignment: CDR1 MNHEY and CDR2 SVGEGT. V lost 0 bases and J 7 bases, leaving 12 bases between the germline ends. The CDR3: CASSYSIPGLGYTF. DNA for the CDR3: TGTGCCAGCAGTTACTCGATCCCGGGGCTTGGCTACACCTTC.

In this sample, this clonotype turned up many times. The chain combines TRBV7-3 with TRBJ2-1; the match to TRBD2 covers 8 bases. Per the germline V gene, CDR1 is SGHTA and CDR2 is FQGTGA. This CDR3 is built from 17 residues. V lost 5 bases, J lost 7 bases, and 16 bases stayed unmatched. The CDR3 region is CASSRDGRGGLGNEQFF. CDR3 nucleotides: TGTGCCAGCAGCCGCGATGGACGGGGGGGCCTCGGGAATGAGCAGTTCTTC.

This clonotype was detected ten times or more. The J gene is TRBJ2-1, the V gene TRBV7-2; the D gene is possibly TRBD2 (5 bases). The CDR3 runs 13 residues. V lost 2 bases and J 10 bases, leaving 12 bases between the germline ends. Germline CDR1 is SGHTA and CDR2 is FQGNSA. Written as DNA, the CDR3 is TGTGCCAGCAGCTTAATCGAGGGCATGGAGCAGTTCTTC. Its translation is CASSLIEGMEQFF.

The table lists this clonotype with many counts. The CDR3 bases are TGTGCCAGCAGTGCCCAGGGGGTTGGAAACACCATATATTTT. This sequence encodes CASSAQGVGNTIYF. The chain couples TRBV2 to TRBJ1-3; 7 bases match TRBD1. The CDR3 runs to 14 residues. Unmatched junction bases numbered 3, after V lost 4 bases and J lost 3 bases. Germline-derived CDR1 and CDR2 are SNHLY and FYNNEI.

Many counts were recorded for this clonotype. This chain joins TRBV7-2 and TRBJ1-5; 7 nucleotides align to TRBD1. After removal of 5 bases from V and 6 bases from J, the junction contained 7 bases not matched to a gene. Looked up from germline, CDR1 is SGHTA and CDR2 is FQGNSA. The CDR3 runs 14 residues. The CDR3 DNA follows: TGTGCCAGCAGCAAAACAGGGGCGGGTCAGCCCCAGCATTTT. Protein product: CASSKTGAGQPQHF.

Many counts were recorded for this clonotype. V and J are TRBV7-2 and TRBJ2-3; TRBD1 agrees at 8 bases. This CDR3 comprises 15 residues. Germline V gene sequence: CDR1 SGHTA, CDR2 FQGNSA. The J segment lost 4 bases and the V segment lost 1 base, leaving 4 bases of the junction unmatched. CDR3 sequence reads: CASSLDHRGADTQYF. CDR3 coding DNA: TGTGCCAGCAGCTTAGATCACAGGGGGGCAGATACGCAGTATTTT.

In its sample, this clonotype was seen many times. The V call is TRBV7-6, the J call TRBJ1-6; 8 positions match TRBD1. With 2 bases clipped from V and 7 bases from J, the junction kept 7 bases outside the gene matches. CDR1 is SGHVS and CDR2 is FNYEAQ in the germline V gene. The CDR3 is 16 residues long. For the CDR3, the DNA is TGTGCCAGCAGCTTACGACAGGGGAAGGGGAATTCACCCCTCCACTTT. Its protein is CASSLRQGKGNSPLHF.

This clonotype was seen at least ten times. V usage is TRBV11-2 and J usage is TRBJ2-3, with TRBD1 matching 8 bases. CDR1 and CDR2 (germline): SGHAT, FQNNGV. J was trimmed by 9 bases and V by 5 bases; bases with no gene match: 7. The CDR3 covers 13 residues. CDR3 nucleotide sequence: TGTGCCAGCAGCCCAAGACAGGGGTTGACGCAGTATTTT. Translated: CASSPRQGLTQYF.

This clonotype was seen at least ten times. The chain has TRBV11-2 and TRBJ2-7; D may be TRBD1 (6 bases). This CDR3 region has 15 residues. Germline V gene lookup returns CDR1 SGHAT and CDR2 FQNNGV. Trimming cost V 6 bases and J 2 bases, with 17 bases left between them. In nucleotides, the CDR3 is TGTGCCAGCAGTTCAGACAGGCCTGCAACCTACGAGCAGTACTTC. This gives the protein CASSSDRPATYEQYF. Complete variable domain (other parts from reference TRBV11-2 and TRBJ2-7): EAGVAQSPRYKIIEKRQSVAFWCNPISGHATLYWYQQILGQGPKLLIQFQNNGVVDDSQLPKDRFSAERLKGVDSTLKIQPAKLEDSAVYLCASSSDRPATYEQYFGPGTRLTVT.

This clonotype came up many times. The V gene is TRBV11-2, the J gene TRBJ2-5; 12 positions agree with TRBD1. The ends lost 6 bases at V and 7 bases at J; junction bases unmatched: 12. CDR1 is SGHAT, CDR2 FQNNGV, per germline. The CDR3 length is 16 residues. The chain's CDR3 is CASSSRGGQGASTQYF. CDR3 DNA sequence: TGTGCCAGCAGTTCCCGGGGGGGACAGGGGGCCTCGACCCAGTACTTC.

Ten or more counts support this clonotype. The CDR3 coding sequence is TGTGCCAGTAGTATCCGGGGCGGCTATGGCTACACCTTC. This sequence encodes CASSIRGGYGYTF. The chain has TRBV19 and TRBJ1-2; maybe TRBD1 (5 bases). The CDR3 length is 13 residues. Germline loops: CDR1 LNHDA, CDR2 SQIVND (reference sequence). The V end lost 3 bases, the J end lost 4 bases, and 9 bases lay between the germline ends.

This clonotype has ten or more counts. This sequence joins TRBV7-2 and TRBJ2-5; D call uncertain. This CDR3 is 13 amino acids long. Deletions cut 5 bases from V and 1 base from J, with 8 bases between. Germline V CDR1 and CDR2: SGHTA, FQGNSA. CDR3 DNA: TGTGCCAGCAGCAGCATGGGCCAAGAGACCCAGTACTTC. Amino acids: CASSSMGQETQYF. The full variable domain, rest sourced from reference TRBV7-2 and TRBJ2-5, is GAGVSQSPSNKVTEKGKDVELRCDPISGHTALYWYRQSLGQGLEFLIYFQGNSAPDKSGLPSDRFSAERTGGSVSTLTIQRTQQEDSAVYLCASSSMGQETQYFGPGTRLLVL.

This clonotype has at least ten counts. V gene TRBV6-8 combines with J gene TRBJ2-1; 14 nucleotides align to TRBD2. Germline CDR1 and CDR2: MNHGY and SAAAGT. There are 16 residues in the CDR3. J gave up 6 bases and V 7 bases, and 8 bases lay outside the gene matches. The CDR3 sequence is CASTRSGLAGVNEQFF. The CDR3 bases are TGTGCCAGCACGCGCTCGGGACTAGCGGGAGTCAATGAGCAGTTCTTC.

This clonotype occurred many times. This chain joins TRBV28 and TRBJ1-2, with TRBD1 identical over 7 bases. This CDR3 is built from 13 residues. The junction had 4 bases not matched to a gene; V was cut back by 6 bases and J by 3 bases. Germline values: CDR1 MDHEN, CDR2 SYDVKM. As DNA, the CDR3 is TGTGCCAGCAGCCCTGGGACAGACTATGGCTACACCTTC. The encoded protein is CASSPGTDYGYTF.

This clonotype was seen at least ten times. As DNA, the CDR3 is TGTGCCAGCAGCTTAGAACAGAATAATTCACCCCTCCACTTT. Translating gives CASSLEQNNSPLHF. J is TRBJ1-6 and V is TRBV11-2; D is unclear. The CDR3 has 14 amino acids. V was trimmed by 0 bases and J by 5 bases, leaving 5 bases between them. The germline V gene has CDR1 SGHAT and CDR2 FQNNGV. The full variable domain, with the rest looked up from reference TRBV11-2 and TRBJ1-6, is EAGVAQSPRYKIIEKRQSVAFWCNPISGHATLYWYQQILGQGPKLLIQFQNNGVVDDSQLPKDRFSAERLKGVDSTLKIQPAKLEDSAVYLCASSLEQNNSPLHFGNGTRLTVT.

This clonotype was counted many times. The rearrangement joins TRBV7-2 to TRBJ2-7, with 7 bases fitting TRBD2. The CDR3 length is 15 residues. The V gene end was trimmed by 0 bases and the J gene end by 0 bases; junction bases not matched to a gene: 2. Germline V CDR1 and CDR2: SGHTA, FQGNSA. In DNA form, the CDR3 reads TGTGCCAGCAGCTTAGCCGGCGGGAGCTCCTACGAGCAGTACTTC. Translation: CASSLAGGSSYEQYF.

This clonotype was counted ten times or more. The rearrangement uses TRBV7-2 and TRBJ2-1, with 7 bases identical to TRBD1. This CDR3 region has 15 residues. The trim removed 5 bases at V and 1 base at J, leaving 5 bases unmatched. Germline CDR1 is SGHTA and CDR2 is FQGNSA. CDR3 region: CASSQGTESYNEQFF. The CDR3 nucleotides read TGTGCCAGCAGCCAGGGGACAGAGTCCTACAATGAGCAGTTCTTC.